The 25 T cell receptor beta chains given below trace back to one sample, sequenced in a study of T cell repertoires in cytomegalovirus infection. Using its own MiXCR run on the reads, TCRdb lists one record per CDR3 protein. The table includes about 200,000 distinct CDR3 sequences, about a tenth detected once. Sequenced input: PBMCs. Every receptor here comes from a human donor in good health (CMV status not recorded). Some clones in this sample may be carry-over from other donors' samples.

This clonotype was picked up many times. V and J are TRBV27 and TRBJ2-5; D unresolved. Trimming left V 3 bases short and J 1 base short, with 9 bases between. This CDR3 is 14 amino acids long. Germline CDR1 MNHEY, CDR2 SMNVEV (reference sequence). The chain's CDR3 is CASSFRQFQETQYF. The CDR3 bases are TGTGCCAGCAGTTTCCGCCAATTCCAAGAGACCCAGTACTTC.

The table lists this clonotype with many counts. The chain employs TRBV28 and TRBJ2-1; TRBD2 matches 13 bases. CDR1 is MDHEN and CDR2 is SYDVKM in the germline V gene. CDR3 length: 15 amino acids. Trimming removed 5 bases from V and 10 bases from J; junction bases left unmatched: 8. The chain's CDR3 is CASSTSGRAVEEQFF. CDR3 nucleotide sequence: TGTGCCAGCAGTACTAGCGGGAGGGCGGTGGAGGAGCAGTTCTTC.

The V gene is TRBV30, the J gene TRBJ2-1; D is ambiguous. With 0 bases removed from V and 9 bases from J, the gap between germline ends came to 6 bases. Germline lookup yields CDR1 GTSNPN and CDR2 SVGIG (reference sequence). The CDR3 is 11 residues long. The chain's CDR3 is CAWSVPVEQFF. The CDR3 coding sequence is TGTGCCTGGAGTGTACCGGTTGAGCAGTTCTTC.

The chain combines TRBV30 with TRBJ2-5; 9 bases map to TRBD2. CDR3 size: 15 residues. CDR1 is GTSNPN, CDR2 SVGIG, per germline (reference sequence). The trim removed 3 bases at V and 4 bases at J, leaving 9 bases unmatched. The CDR3: CAWRLIAGVGETQYF. The CDR3 DNA reads TGTGCCTGGAGATTAATAGCGGGGGTGGGAGAGACCCAGTACTTC.

As regards this clonotype: It is likely a read error: a sequence one base away is far more abundant. The chain uses TRBV7-9 and TRBJ2-1; D is perhaps TRBD2 (5 bases). Deletions cut 1 base from V and 10 bases from J, with 8 bases between. The CDR3 runs 12 residues. Germline CDR1 and CDR2: SEHNR and FQNEAQ (reference sequence). The DNA for the CDR3 is TGTGCCAGCAGCTTAGGTGGGGAGGAGCAGTTCTTC. Its protein product is CASSLGGEEQFF.

This clonotype occurred many times. The chain is built from TRBV19 and TRBJ1-1, with 9 bases that match TRBD1. CDR3 size: 15 residues. Germline CDR1 is LNHDA and CDR2 is SQIVND (reference sequence). Trimming took 6 bases from V and 3 from J; bases not matched to a gene: 8. CDR3 in DNA: TGTGCCAGTAGAACAGGGGGCGGAGGAGACACTGAAGCTTTCTTT. Protein: CASRTGGGGDTEAFF. Combining the CDR3 with reference TRBV19 and TRBJ1-1 gives the whole variable domain DGGITQSPKYLFRKEGQNVTLSCEQNLNHDAMYWYRQDPGQGLRLIYYSQIVNDFQKGDIAEGYSVSREKKESFPLTVTSAQKNPTAFYLCASRTGGGGDTEAFFGQGTRLTVV.

This clonotype came up a few times. The chain carries TRBV6-6 and TRBJ2-5; tentatively, D is TRBD2 (5 bases). Germline V lookup: CDR1 MNHNY, CDR2 SVGAGI (reference sequence). V lost 8 bases and J 4 bases, leaving 8 bases between the germline ends. The CDR3 extends over 11 amino acids. The CDR3 is CASGLSETQYF. The CDR3 bases are TGTGCCAGCGGACTTTCAGAGACCCAGTACTTC.

This clonotype was detected many times. This rearrangement joins TRBV28 to TRBJ1-2; D call uncertain. V lost 5 bases and J lost 6, with 10 bases in between. Per the germline V gene, CDR1 is MDHEN and CDR2 is SYDVKM. The CDR3 is 12 amino acids. The CDR3 region is CASSLPRHGYTF. CDR3 nucleotide sequence: TGTGCCAGCAGTCTCCCGAGACATGGCTACACCTTC.

This chain links TRBV20-1 with TRBJ2-3; D perhaps matches TRBD2 (6 bases). Trimming took off 0 bases at V and 7 bases at J, with 20 bases between the two ends. CDR1 and CDR2 from the germline V gene are DFQATT and SNEGSKA (reference sequence). The length of the CDR3 is 16 residues. CDR3 sequence (DNA): TGCAGTGCTAGAGATAGGAACGGGAGCGGTACGCATACGCAGTATTTT. Protein product: CSARDRNGSGTHTQYF.

This clonotype has only a few counts. The rearrangement joins TRBV20-1 to TRBJ2-3; possible D gene TRBD1, 5 bases. Germline V lookup: CDR1 DFQATT, CDR2 SNEGSKA (reference sequence). The length of the CDR3 is 14 residues. V shed 0 bases and J shed 2 bases, with 9 bases lying between them. CDR3 DNA: TGCAGTGCTAGAGATCTCAGGGTCACAGATACGCAGTATTTT. This gives the protein CSARDLRVTDTQYF.

This clonotype was found a few times. The V call is TRBV28, the J call TRBJ2-7; weak D call: TRBD2 (5 bases). V was shortened by 5 bases and J by 4 bases, with 9 bases between the two germline ends. This CDR3 comprises 12 residues. Germline assignment: CDR1 MDHEN and CDR2 SYDVKM. DNA of the CDR3: TGTGCCAGCAGTACATGGACTTACGAGCAGTACTTC. It yields the protein CASSTWTYEQYF.

In its sample, this clonotype is medium-sized. This chain uses TRBV7-2 with TRBJ1-1; a weak D match, TRBD1 (5 bases). The CDR3 has 14 residues. Trimming removed 4 bases at V and 1 base at J, with 10 bases between. Germline CDR1 reads SGHTA; CDR2 reads FQGNSA. The CDR3 region is CASSWRGGNTEAFF. As DNA, the CDR3 is TGTGCCAGCAGCTGGCGGGGGGGGAACACTGAAGCTTTCTTT.

This clonotype was seen only a few times. The genes are TRBV29-1 and TRBJ2-3; D may be TRBD1 (5 bases). Trimming took off 6 bases at V and 2 bases at J, with 12 bases between the two ends. Germline lookup yields CDR1 SQVTM and CDR2 ANQGSEA. The CDR3 has 13 residues. The CDR3 DNA follows: TGCAGCGTCGACCCGGACACCACAGATACGCAGTATTTT. As protein: CSVDPDTTDTQYF.

This clonotype appeared once. The J gene is TRBJ2-2, the V gene TRBV2, with 12 nucleotides matching TRBD2. CDR3 size: 16 residues. V shed 5 bases, J shed 4 bases, and the junction held 5 bases outside the gene matches. Per germline, CDR1 SNHLY and CDR2 FYNNEI. The DNA for the CDR3 is TGTGCCAGCAGTCGACTAGCGGGAGAGGGCACCGGGGAGCTGTTTTTT. As protein: CASSRLAGEGTGELFF.

This chain uses TRBV5-5 with TRBJ1-4, with TRBD1 matching 7 bases. The CDR3 loop spans 16 amino acids. V shed 4 bases and J 0 bases; nucleotides not matched to a gene: 6. Germline assignment: CDR1 SGHKS and CDR2 YYEKEE (reference sequence). The CDR3 here is CASSRGQLATNEKLFF. In DNA, the CDR3 is TGTGCCAGCAGCAGGGGACAGCTCGCAACTAATGAAAAACTGTTTTTT. Drawing the rest from reference TRBV5-5 and TRBJ1-4, the complete variable domain is DAGVTQSPTHLIKTRGQQVTLRCSPISGHKSVSWYQQVLGQGPQFIFQYYEKEERGRGNFPDRFSARQFPNYSSELNVNALLLGDSALYLCASSRGQLATNEKLFFGSGTQLSVL.

This clonotype was counted between two and nine times. This could be a read error, since a much larger clone is one nucleotide away. The chain has TRBV7-2 and TRBJ2-2, with D perhaps given as TRBD1 or TRBD2 (5 bases each). V was shortened by 7 bases and J by 6 bases, with 12 bases between the two germline ends. CDR3 length: 13 residues. In germline, CDR1 is SGHTA, CDR2 FQGNSA. The CDR3 bases are TGTGCCAGCAACAACCAGGGAGCCGGGGAGCTGTTTTTT. Translated: CASNNQGAGELFF.

This clonotype was recorded many times. V gene TRBV24-1 combines with J gene TRBJ2-5; TRBD2 agrees at 14 bases. Per germline, CDR1 KGHDR and CDR2 SFDVKD. The CDR3 length is 19 residues. Losses at the gene ends were 9 bases for V and 1 base for J; bases not matched to a gene: 15. CDR3 bases: TGTGCCACCGGTACTACCCCGGGACTAGCGGGGGCCAGCCAAGAGACCCAGTACTTC. Amino acid sequence: CATGTTPGLAGASQETQYF.

The CDR3 coding sequence is TGCGCCAGCAGCTATGAGGGACAGTTCGTCCCTGAAGCTTTCTTT. Its translation is CASSYEGQFVPEAFF. The rearrangement uses TRBV5-1 and TRBJ1-1; 7 bases are shared with TRBD1. V lost 3 bases and J lost 6; bases outside the gene matches: 11. Per the germline V gene, CDR1 is SGHRS and CDR2 is YFSETQ. This CDR3 has 15 residues.

The chain carries TRBV2 and TRBJ2-7; TRBD1 agrees at 7 bases. Germline V CDR1 and CDR2: SNHLY, FYNNEI. Trimming at V came to 6 bases and at J to 6 bases, leaving 5 bases not matched to a gene. The CDR3 runs 12 residues. The CDR3 bases are TGTGCCAGCAGGGAACAGGGGACCGAGCAGTACTTC. This codes for CASREQGTEQYF.

This clonotype was seen a few times. The genes are TRBV25-1 and TRBJ1-6, with D perhaps TRBD1 (5 bases). Trimming cost V 3 bases and J 7 bases, with 10 bases left between them. Germline assignment: CDR1 MGHDK and CDR2 SYGVNS. The CDR3 is 14 amino acids. The CDR3 here is CASSEGVYNSPLHF. The DNA for the CDR3 is TGTGCCAGCAGTGAGGGGGTATACAATTCACCCCTCCACTTT.

This clonotype was detected many times. The V and J genes are TRBV15 and TRBJ1-6; D unclear. CDR1 is LNHNV and CDR2 is YYDKDF in the germline V gene (reference sequence). The CDR3 consists of 14 residues. With 5 bases removed from V and 3 bases from J, the gap between germline ends came to 8 bases. The DNA for the CDR3 is TGTGCCACCAGCCCAAGGGACTATAATTCACCCCTCCACTTT. It yields the protein CATSPRDYNSPLHF.

The sample holds many counts of this clonotype. The chain combines TRBV6-1 with TRBJ1-1; D is unresolved. Germline V gene sequence: CDR1 MNHNS, CDR2 SASEGT. V lost 6 bases to trimming and J lost 3 bases, with 8 bases between them. CDR3 size: 12 residues. CDR3 sequence: CASSISYTEAFF. For the CDR3, the DNA is TGTGCCAGCAGCATCTCGTACACTGAAGCTTTCTTT.

In its sample, this clonotype was seen a few times. The chain recombines TRBV14 with TRBJ1-5; D not certain. Germline loops: CDR1 SGHDN, CDR2 FVKESK. V was pared by 3 bases and J by 5 bases, with 8 bases between. The CDR3 length is 13 residues. CDR3 region: CASSQGRDQPQHF. The CDR3 region has the DNA TGTGCCAGCAGCCAGGGAAGGGATCAGCCCCAGCATTTT. The full variable domain, rest sourced from reference TRBV14 and TRBJ1-5, is EAGVTQFPSHSVIEKGQTVTLRCDPISGHDNLYWYRRVMGKEIKFLLHFVKESKQDESGMPNNRFLAERTGGTYSTLKVQPAELEDSGVYFCASSQGRDQPQHFGDGTRLSIL.

This clonotype was recorded at least ten times. This rearrangement joins TRBV7-2 to TRBJ2-1; D might be TRBD2 (5 bases). Trimming cost V 5 bases and J 6 bases, with 20 bases left between them. This CDR3 is built from 16 residues. CDR1 SGHTA and CDR2 FQGNSA come from the germline V gene. CDR3 in DNA: TGTGCCAGCAGCCCACCTTCTTCCGGGGTCTTCAATGAGCAGTTCTTC. Translating gives CASSPPSSGVFNEQFF.

This clonotype was detected only a few times. The V call is TRBV12-3 or TRBV12-4, the J call TRBJ2-7; D might be TRBD1 (5 bases). This CDR3 is built from 13 residues. With 3 bases removed from V and 3 bases from J, the gap between germline ends came to 9 bases. CDR3 sequence reads: CASSFGHLYEQYF. Written as DNA, the CDR3 is TGTGCCAGCAGTTTTGGACACCTCTACGAGCAGTACTTC.